The 31 T cell receptor beta chains below come from one sample, sequenced in a study of cytomegalovirus exposure and HLA in healthy donors. It was with 60 Vbeta and 13 Jbeta primers that the PCR ran. Profiled with immunoSEQ multiplex PCR; TCRdb holds only in-frame clones, not every one. The sample includes about 94,000 clones, around 66% of them seen just once. The sequencing sample was made of PBMCs. Receptors originate from a man in his thirties or forties in good health and CMV-seronegative.

There are a few counts of this clone. V usage is TRBV6-4 and J usage is TRBJ2-2; D unclear. V lost 0 bases to trimming and J lost 3 bases, with 11 bases between them. In germline, CDR1 is MRHNA, CDR2 SNTAGT. This CDR3 has 16 residues. The CDR3 loop is CASSDSMSADTGELFF. DNA of the CDR3: TGTGCCAGCAGTGACTCGATGTCGGCGGACACCGGGGAGCTGTTTTTT.

The chain has TRBV7-9 and TRBJ2-7; D ambiguous. Deletions cut 4 bases from V and 2 bases from J, with 12 bases between. CDR3 length: 14 residues. The germline CDR1 and CDR2 sequences are SEHNR and FQNEAQ (reference sequence). The CDR3 DNA reads TGTGCCAGCAGCTCAGTGGGCAACGCCTACGAGCAGTACTTC. The encoded protein is CASSSVGNAYEQYF. Complete variable domain (other parts from reference TRBV7-9 and TRBJ2-7): DTGVSQNPRHKITKRGQNVTFRCDPISEHNRLYWYRQTLGQGPEFLTYFQNEAQLEKSRLLSDRFSAERPKGSFSTLEIQRTEQGDSAMYLCASSSVGNAYEQYFGPGTRLTVT.

The chain links TRBV5-4 to TRBJ2-1; 7 nucleotides align to TRBD2. V shed 4 bases, J shed 7 bases, and the junction held 11 bases outside the gene matches. CDR1 SGHNT and CDR2 YYREEE come from the germline V gene (reference sequence). This CDR3 has 15 residues. Here the CDR3 reads CASSPGLEAWNEQFF. The CDR3 DNA is TGTGCCAGCAGCCCTGGACTAGAAGCCTGGAATGAGCAGTTCTTC.

The rearrangement links TRBV7-2 to TRBJ1-4; D might be TRBD1 (5 bases). The germline CDR1 and CDR2 sequences are SGHTA and FQGNSA. The CDR3 contains 13 residues. The V gene lost 3 bases and the J gene lost 8 bases, with 10 bases spanning the gap. The DNA for the CDR3 is TGTGCCAGCAGCTTCGCGGGGGAGGAAAAACTGTTTTTT. This translates into CASSFAGEEKLFF.

Only a few counts were recorded for this clone. In DNA form, the CDR3 reads TGTGCCATCAAGTCGGCTAGCGGGACCCAGAGTGGGGAGCAGTACTTC. Its translation: CAIKSASGTQSGEQYF. The chain recombines TRBV10-3 with TRBJ2-7; TRBD2 agrees at 9 bases. V lost 7 bases, J lost 7 bases, and 17 bases stayed unmatched. This CDR3 is built from 16 residues. Germline values: CDR1 ENHRY, CDR2 SYGVKD.

V is TRBV19 and J is TRBJ2-3; TRBD1 matches at 10 bases. V lost 9 bases and J lost 3; bases outside the gene matches: 3. Germline-derived CDR1 and CDR2 are LNHDA and SQIVND (reference sequence). This CDR3 is built from 13 residues. The CDR3 DNA follows: TGTGCCAGCCGGGACAGGGGAACAGATACGCAGTATTTT. Its translation: CASRDRGTDTQYF.

Worth noting for this clone: Germline is not matched at one junction end, which may reflect a read error. This chain uses TRBV7-7 with TRBJ2-5; perhaps TRBD2 as D (6 bases). The CDR3 has 14 amino acids. Germline assignment: CDR1 SSHAT and CDR2 FNYEAQ (reference sequence). CDR3 loop: CASSPRGGIETQYF. CDR3 nucleotides: TGTGCTAGCAGCCCACGAGGAGGGATAGAGACCCAGTACTTC.

The chain employs TRBV6-1 and TRBJ1-2; D possibly corresponds to TRBD1 (5 bases). The length of the CDR3 is 14 residues. Germline V gene sequence: CDR1 MNHNS, CDR2 SASEGT. The germline V and J ends were trimmed by 5 bases and 4 bases, with 14 bases remaining between them. DNA for the CDR3: TGTGCCAGCAGTCGGGGACTGCCCGGCTATGGCTACACCTTC. Its translation is CASSRGLPGYGYTF.

This chain connects TRBV7-3 to TRBJ1-1, with TRBD1 matching 8 bases. V was clipped by 5 bases and J by 3 bases; unmatched bases: 8. CDR1 is SGHTA and CDR2 is FQGTGA in the germline V gene. The CDR3 length is 15 residues. CDR3 bases: TGTGCCAGCAGCCAAAGGACAGGGACGGACACTGAAGCTTTCTTT. As protein: CASSQRTGTDTEAFF. Drawing the rest from reference TRBV7-3 and TRBJ1-1, the complete variable domain is GAGVSQTPSNKVTEKGKYVELRCDPISGHTALYWYRQSLGQGPEFLIYFQGTGAADDSGLPNDRFFAVRPEGSVSTLKIQRTERGDSAVYLCASSQRTGTDTEAFFGQGTRLTVV.

The V call is TRBV4-2, the J call TRBJ2-3; TRBD2 agrees at 8 bases. From germline, CDR1 is LGHNA and CDR2 YNFKEQ. The ends lost 1 base at V and 2 bases at J; junction bases unmatched: 2. There are 15 residues in the CDR3. CDR3: CASSQVAGFTDTQYF. The CDR3 region has the DNA TGTGCCAGCAGCCAAGTAGCGGGGTTCACAGATACGCAGTATTTT.

The sample holds a few counts of this clone. The chain couples TRBV7-9 to TRBJ1-1, with D unclear. There are 17 residues in the CDR3. Per germline, CDR1 SEHNR and CDR2 FQNEAQ (reference sequence). Between the trimmed V and J ends, which lost 4 bases and 0 bases, there was a span of 18 bases. The DNA for the CDR3 is TGTGCCAGCAGCTCAACTAGCAGAAGGTCTTTGAACACTGAAGCTTTCTTT. It translates to CASSSTSRRSLNTEAFF.

The chain employs TRBV5-5 and TRBJ2-7; D is undetermined. CDR1 is SGHKS, CDR2 YYEKEE, per germline (reference sequence). Between the trimmed V and J ends, which lost 0 bases and 2 bases, there was a span of 3 bases. CDR3 length equals 12 residues. CDR3 nucleotides: TGTGCCAGCAGCTTGGAGCCCTACGAGCAGTACTTC. The encoded protein is CASSLEPYEQYF.

The CDR3 sequence: CASSLAFTGGNGYTF. The CDR3 coding sequence is TGCGCCAGCAGCTTGGCCTTCACAGGGGGAAATGGCTACACCTTC. V usage is TRBV5-1 and J usage is TRBJ1-2; 8 bases map to TRBD1. V was pared by 0 bases and J by 6 bases, with 7 bases of the junction left unmatched. Germline V gene lookup returns CDR1 SGHRS and CDR2 YFSETQ. This CDR3 has 15 amino acids.

The rearrangement uses TRBV19 and TRBJ2-2; a weak D match, TRBD2 (5 bases). V lost 0 bases to trimming and J lost 4 bases, with 9 bases between them. The CDR3 is 15 residues long. Germline-derived CDR1 and CDR2 are LNHDA and SQIVND (reference sequence). CDR3 sequence (DNA): TGTGCCAGTAGTATAGATGGGCGGGCCACCGGGGAGCTGTTTTTT. Translating gives CASSIDGRATGELFF.

The chain is built from TRBV4-3 and TRBJ2-1; 9 bases line up with TRBD2. With 0 bases clipped from V and 4 bases from J, the junction kept 10 bases outside the gene matches. The germline V gene encodes CDR1 LGHNA and CDR2 YSLEER. This CDR3 has 18 amino acids. Here the CDR3 reads CASSQDKAGGPGYNEQFF. The CDR3 DNA reads TGCGCCAGCAGCCAAGATAAGGCGGGGGGGCCTGGGTACAATGAGCAGTTCTTC.

The chain links TRBV18 to TRBJ2-7, with D tentatively TRBD2 (5 bases). V lost 2 bases, J lost 7 bases, and 12 bases lay in between. The CDR3 runs to 13 residues. Germline-derived CDR1 and CDR2 are KGHSH and LQKENI. CDR3 nucleotides: TGTGCCAGCTCACCATACCAGGAGGATGAGCAGTACTTC. It yields the protein CASSPYQEDEQYF.

This clone was seen more than once but under ten times. The chain recombines TRBV5-1 with TRBJ1-1, with 11 positions matching TRBD1. Germline CDR1 and CDR2: SGHRS and YFSETQ. The CDR3 sequence is 15 residues long. V lost 3 bases to trimming and J lost 4 bases; unmatched junction nucleotides: 5. The CDR3 coding sequence is TGCGCCAGCAGCTCCTCCGGGACAGGGGGCACTGAAGCTTTCTTT. Protein: CASSSSGTGGTEAFF. The whole variable domain, filled in from reference TRBV5-1 and TRBJ1-1, reads KAGVTQTPRYLIKTRGQQVTLSCSPISGHRSVSWYQQTPGQGLQFLFEYFSETQRNKGNFPGRFSGRQFSNSRSEMNVSTLELGDSALYLCASSSSGTGGTEAFFGQGTRLTVV.

With regard to this clone: The junction and the germline gene differ at one end; a read error may be behind it. The J gene is TRBJ2-1, the V gene TRBV7-9; 9 bases fit TRBD1. Germline V CDR1 and CDR2: SEHNR, FQNEAQ (reference sequence). The CDR3 is 12 amino acids. The CDR3 loop reads CSSSSGTGEQFF. The CDR3 region has the DNA TGTTCCAGCAGCTCCGGGACAGGGGAGCAGTTCTTC.

This chain connects TRBV18 to TRBJ2-7, with TRBD1 as a possible D gene (6 bases). CDR1 and CDR2 (germline): KGHSH, LQKENI. The CDR3 has 20 amino acids. Between the trimmed V and J ends, which lost 2 bases and 2 bases, there was a span of 28 bases. The CDR3 is CASSPKGLAGATSGTYEQYF. The DNA of the CDR3 is TGTGCCAGCTCACCAAAGGGATTGGCAGGGGCCACATCGGGTACCTACGAGCAGTACTTC.

The V call is TRBV19, the J call TRBJ1-2, with TRBD1 matching over 7 bases. Germline CDR1 and CDR2: LNHDA and SQIVND (reference sequence). This CDR3 comprises 15 residues. V shed 6 bases, J shed 3 bases, and the junction held 10 bases outside the gene matches. The CDR3 DNA is TGTGCCAGTAGCCTAGGGGGCGGAAACTACTATGGCTACACCTTC. This encodes CASSLGGGNYYGYTF.

The rearrangement uses TRBV4-2 and TRBJ2-3; TRBD2 might be the D (6 bases). The germline V gene encodes CDR1 LGHNA and CDR2 YNFKEQ. Trimming stripped 2 bases from V and 5 bases from J, with 20 bases between. The CDR3 sequence is 17 residues long. The CDR3 spells CASSQTHGGEGKDTQYF. Written as DNA, the CDR3 is TGTGCCAGCAGCCAAACTCACGGGGGAGAAGGAAAAGATACGCAGTATTTT.

V is TRBV7-3 and J is TRBJ2-1, with D tentatively TRBD2 (6 bases). The CDR3 loop spans 14 amino acids. V was trimmed by 4 bases and J by 9 bases, leaving 16 bases between them. In germline, CDR1 is SGHTA, CDR2 FQGTGA. The CDR3 is CASSSQTQGGEQFF. In nucleotides, the CDR3 is TGTGCCAGCAGCTCGCAAACTCAGGGAGGTGAGCAGTTCTTC.

This clone was counted between two and nine times. The rearrangement joins TRBV7-8 to TRBJ2-1, with TRBD2 matching 13 bases. From germline, CDR1 is SGHVS and CDR2 FQNEAQ. The ends lost 2 bases at V and 1 base at J; junction bases unmatched: 8. The CDR3 runs to 19 residues. This chain's CDR3 is CASSLTRTSGRGSYNEQFF. In DNA, the CDR3 is TGTGCCAGCAGCTTAACCCGGACTAGCGGGAGAGGGTCCTACAATGAGCAGTTCTTC.

The genes are TRBV6-1 and TRBJ1-5; possibly TRBD1 for D (5 bases). Germline V gene data show CDR1 as MNHNS and CDR2 as SASEGT. V was trimmed by 6 bases and J by 6 bases, leaving 15 bases between them. The CDR3 contains 14 residues. The CDR3 DNA is TGTGCCAGCAGCGAGTGGGGCGCTGGTCAGCCCCAGCATTTT. Protein: CASSEWGAGQPQHF.

The chain is built from TRBV19 and TRBJ1-5; D uncertain. Germline V gene sequence: CDR1 LNHDA, CDR2 SQIVND (reference sequence). The CDR3 is 15 residues long. With 3 bases removed from V and 4 bases from J, the gap between germline ends came to 13 bases. The CDR3 DNA sequence: TGTGCCAGTAGTATTTATAGGAGTGATAATCAGCCCCAGCATTTT. It yields the protein CASSIYRSDNQPQHF.

The chain uses TRBV28 and TRBJ1-1, with 10 nucleotides matching TRBD1. CDR1 is MDHEN, CDR2 SYDVKM, per germline. The ends lost 8 bases at V and 5 bases at J; junction bases unmatched: 2. The CDR3 totals 12 residues. This chain's CDR3 is CASRDRGTEAFF. The CDR3 DNA reads as TGTGCCAGCCGGGACAGGGGAACTGAAGCTTTCTTT.

This chain links TRBV18 with TRBJ1-1; 8 nucleotides match TRBD1. Losses at the gene ends were 2 bases for V and 4 bases for J; bases not matched to a gene: 3. The CDR3 loop spans 14 amino acids. Germline values: CDR1 KGHSH, CDR2 LQKENI. The CDR3 loop is CASSPTGGSTEAFF. The CDR3, as DNA: TGTGCCAGCTCACCAACAGGGGGATCCACTGAAGCTTTCTTT.

The V gene is TRBV5-6, the J gene TRBJ2-7; TRBD1 is a possible D gene (5 bases). Trimming removed 4 bases at V and 1 base at J, with 12 bases between. CDR1 is SGHDT, CDR2 YYEEEE, per germline. This CDR3 is built from 14 residues. In nucleotides, the CDR3 is TGTGCCAGCAGCCTGGACACTATTTCCTACGAGCAGTACTTC. Its protein is CASSLDTISYEQYF. The full variable domain, completed using reference TRBV5-6 and TRBJ2-7, is DAGVTQSPTHLIKTRGQQVTLRCSPKSGHDTVSWYQQALGQGPQFIFQYYEEEERQRGNFPDRFSGHQFPNYSSELNVNALLLGDSALYLCASSLDTISYEQYFGPGTRLTVT.

The chain joins TRBV30 to TRBJ1-2; a weak D match, TRBD1 (5 bases). Germline CDR1 and CDR2: GTSNPN and SVGIG (reference sequence). Trimming stripped 0 bases from V and 6 bases from J, with 14 bases between. The CDR3 extends over 14 amino acids. The CDR3 nucleotides are TGTGCCTGGAGTGTACGCCAAGGGGCTAATGGCTACACCTTC. Translated: CAWSVRQGANGYTF.

The gene calls are TRBV15 and TRBJ1-5; TRBD1 is a possible D gene (5 bases). Deletions cut 0 bases from V and 6 bases from J, with 12 bases between. CDR1 LNHNV and CDR2 YYDKDF come from the germline V gene (reference sequence). This CDR3 spans 15 amino acids. Here the CDR3 reads CATSRDRQGRQPQHF. For the CDR3, the DNA is TGTGCCACCAGCAGAGATAGGCAGGGCCGTCAGCCCCAGCATTTT.

The chain uses TRBV19 and TRBJ1-2; 7 positions agree with TRBD1. Germline CDR1 and CDR2: LNHDA and SQIVND (reference sequence). V shed 5 bases, J shed 0 bases, and the junction held 9 bases outside the gene matches. This CDR3 region has 16 residues. The CDR3 region is CASSAITTGTNYGYTF. The CDR3 DNA follows: TGTGCCAGTAGTGCCATAACGACAGGGACTAACTATGGCTACACCTTC.